Sequencing of this T cell receptor beta chain was carried out in a study of control samples from healthy donors and cancer patients. Notes on this clone: Relative to the germline gene, one junction end is altered; a read error may explain this.

The CDR3 is 12 amino acids. Germline CDR1 and CDR2: MNHEY and SVGEGT. Some clones are missing from TCRdb's copy, which holds only in-frame ones; the method was immunoSEQ multiplex PCR. This table has around 130,000 clones, just under 95% appearing once. The source is a man younger than 45 in good health. Sequences were obtained from blood. The chain uses TRBV6-2 or TRBV6-3 and TRBJ1-3, with D uncertain. CDR3 DNA sequence: TGTGCCAGCAGCTCCGCTGGATACACCATATATTTT. This translates into CASSSAGYTIYF.